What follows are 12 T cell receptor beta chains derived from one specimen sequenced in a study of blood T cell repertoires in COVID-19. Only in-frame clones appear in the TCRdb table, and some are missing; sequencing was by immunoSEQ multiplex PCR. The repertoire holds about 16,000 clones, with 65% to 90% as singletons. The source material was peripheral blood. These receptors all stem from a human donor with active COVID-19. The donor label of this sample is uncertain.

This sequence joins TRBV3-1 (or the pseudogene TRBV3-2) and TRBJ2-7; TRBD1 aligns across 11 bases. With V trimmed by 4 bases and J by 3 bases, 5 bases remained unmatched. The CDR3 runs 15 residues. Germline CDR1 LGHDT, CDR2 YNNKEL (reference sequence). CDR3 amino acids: CASSPAGTGGYEQYF. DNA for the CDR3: TGTGCCAGCAGCCCCGCCGGGACAGGGGGCTACGAGCAGTACTTC.

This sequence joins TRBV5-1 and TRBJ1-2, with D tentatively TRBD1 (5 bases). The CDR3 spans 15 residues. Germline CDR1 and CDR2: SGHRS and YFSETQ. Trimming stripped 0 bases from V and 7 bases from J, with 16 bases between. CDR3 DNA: TGCGCCAGCAGCTTGGGATCCGGGTCGGGGGGTGGCTACACCTTC. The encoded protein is CASSLGSGSGGGYTF.

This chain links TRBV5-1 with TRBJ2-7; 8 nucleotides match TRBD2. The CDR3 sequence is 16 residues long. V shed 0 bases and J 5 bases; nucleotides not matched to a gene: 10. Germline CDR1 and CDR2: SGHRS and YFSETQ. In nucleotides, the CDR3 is TGCGCCAGCAGCTTGGGGGGCACTAGCGGTGTCGACGAGCAGTACTTC. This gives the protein CASSLGGTSGVDEQYF. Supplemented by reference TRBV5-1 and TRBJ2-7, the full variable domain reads KAGVTQTPRYLIKTRGQQVTLSCSPISGHRSVSWYQQTPGQGLQFLFEYFSETQRNKGNFPGRFSGRQFSNSRSEMNVSTLELGDSALYLCASSLGGTSGVDEQYFGPGTRLTVT.

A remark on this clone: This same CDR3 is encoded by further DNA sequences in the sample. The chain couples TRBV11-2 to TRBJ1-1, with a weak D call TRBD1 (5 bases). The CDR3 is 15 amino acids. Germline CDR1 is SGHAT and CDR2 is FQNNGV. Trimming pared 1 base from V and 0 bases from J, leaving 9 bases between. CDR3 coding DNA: TGTGCCAGCAGCTTAGTGGCAGGGATGAACACTGAAGCTTTCTTT. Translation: CASSLVAGMNTEAFF.

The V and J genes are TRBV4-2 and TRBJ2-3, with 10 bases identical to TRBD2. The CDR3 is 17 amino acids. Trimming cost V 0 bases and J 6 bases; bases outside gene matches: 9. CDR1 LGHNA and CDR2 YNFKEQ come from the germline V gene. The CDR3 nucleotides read TGTGCCAGCAGCCAAGATGGTGCTAGCGGGGGAGTGGATACGCAGTATTTT. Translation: CASSQDGASGGVDTQYF.

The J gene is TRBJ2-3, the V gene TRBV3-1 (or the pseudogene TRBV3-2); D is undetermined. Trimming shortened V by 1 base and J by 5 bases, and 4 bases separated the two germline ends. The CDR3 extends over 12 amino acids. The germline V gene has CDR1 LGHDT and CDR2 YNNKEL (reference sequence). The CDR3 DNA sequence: TGTGCCAGCAGCCAAGTTCTAGATACGCAGTATTTT. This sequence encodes CASSQVLDTQYF.

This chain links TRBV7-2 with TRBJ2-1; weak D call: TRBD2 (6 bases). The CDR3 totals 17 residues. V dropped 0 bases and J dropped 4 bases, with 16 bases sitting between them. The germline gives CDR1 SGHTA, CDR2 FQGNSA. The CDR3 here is CASSLALSWRGYNEQFF. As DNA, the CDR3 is TGTGCCAGCAGCTTAGCGCTATCTTGGCGGGGTTACAATGAGCAGTTCTTC.

The CDR3 reads CASSRGRYHSNQPQHF. For the CDR3, the DNA is TGTGCCAGCAGTCGAGGGCGCTACCATAGCAATCAGCCCCAGCATTTT. The chain combines TRBV6-6 with TRBJ1-5; D remains ambiguous. Trimming shortened V by 5 bases and J by 0 bases, and 14 bases separated the two germline ends. The germline V gene encodes CDR1 MNHNY and CDR2 SVGAGI (reference sequence). The CDR3 is 16 residues long.

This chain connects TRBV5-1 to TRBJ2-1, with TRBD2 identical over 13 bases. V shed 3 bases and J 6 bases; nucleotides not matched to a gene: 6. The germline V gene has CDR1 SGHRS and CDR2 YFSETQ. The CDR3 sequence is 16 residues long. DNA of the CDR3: TGCGCCAGCAGCTGGAAAACTAGCGGGGGGGCCAATGAGCAGTTCTTC. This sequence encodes CASSWKTSGGANEQFF.

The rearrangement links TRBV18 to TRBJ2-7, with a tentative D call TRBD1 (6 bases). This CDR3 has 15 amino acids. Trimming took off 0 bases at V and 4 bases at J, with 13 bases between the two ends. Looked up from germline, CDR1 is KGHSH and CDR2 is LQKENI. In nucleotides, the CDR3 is TGTGCCAGCTCACCACCTTTGGGGGCTACGTACGAGCAGTACTTC. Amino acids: CASSPPLGATYEQYF.

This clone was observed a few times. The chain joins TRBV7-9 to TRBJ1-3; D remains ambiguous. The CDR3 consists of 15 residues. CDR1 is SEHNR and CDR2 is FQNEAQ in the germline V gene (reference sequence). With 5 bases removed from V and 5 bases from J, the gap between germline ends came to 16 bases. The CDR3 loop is CASSQYGVGRNTIYF. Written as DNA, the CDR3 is TGTGCCAGCAGCCAGTACGGGGTCGGGAGAAACACCATATATTTT.

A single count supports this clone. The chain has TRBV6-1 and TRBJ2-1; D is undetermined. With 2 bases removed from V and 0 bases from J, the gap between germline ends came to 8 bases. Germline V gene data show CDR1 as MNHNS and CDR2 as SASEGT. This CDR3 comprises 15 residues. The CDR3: CASSELRSSYNEQFF. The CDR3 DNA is TGTGCCAGCAGTGAACTACGGAGCTCCTACAATGAGCAGTTCTTC.